These T cell receptor beta chains were read from a single sample in a study of long-term antiretroviral therapy in people with HIV. Clones were sequenced by immunoSEQ multiplex PCR, and TCRdb holds only the in-frame ones, with some missing. Of about 29,000 clones listed, around four fifths are singletons. Sequenced here: unsorted PBMCs, sampled 2.9 years after starting antiretroviral therapy. These receptor sequences come from a man between 50 and 59 years old with HIV. The CDR3 runs from the conserved cysteine through the conserved F or W. The D gene is left open where the match is weak. Expanded clones are given a class, and other clones once, few, many or no size at all.

j_call d_call clone_size cdr3_length v_call cdr3_nt cdr3_aa
TRBJ2-2 NA NA 12 TRBV7-9 TGTGCCAGCAGCTTAAGTGCTTTGGAGCTGTTTTTT CASSLSALELFF
TRBJ2-3 NA NA 15 TRBV6-5 TGTGCCAGCAAACTGGCAGGCGATCTCACAGATACGCAGTATTTT CASKLAGDLTDTQYF
TRBJ2-7 TRBD2 NA 17 TRBV7-6 TGTGCCAGCAGCTCTCTAGCGGGGGGGCTCGGACTCTACGAGCAGTACTTC CASSSLAGGLGLYEQYF
TRBJ2-1 NA NA 19 TRBV4-2 TGTGCCAGCAGCCGGCAGGTGGGGGCACTACTTAGCTCCTACAATGAGCAGTTCTTC CASSRQVGALLSSYNEQFF
TRBJ1-5 NA NA 14 TRBV27 TGTGCCAGCAGTCCCCGGGACGGGCATCAGCCCCAGCATTTT CASSPRDGHQPQHF
TRBJ1-1 TRBD1 NA 16 TRBV5-4 TGTGCCAGCAGTCCTGCGGTCCCCGGGACAGGGACTGAAGCTTTCTTT CASSPAVPGTGTEAFF
TRBJ1-2 NA NA 15 TRBV6-5 TGTGCCAGCAGTTACTCGGGCAGATCTAACTATGGCTACACCTTC CASSYSGRSNYGYTF
TRBJ2-7 TRBD1 NA 15 TRBV13 TGTGCCAGCAGCCACGGACAGGCTAACGCTTACGAGCAGTACTTC CASSHGQANAYEQYF
TRBJ2-5 NA once 12 TRBV7-2 TGTGCCAGCCAACACCGGGAAGAGACCCAGTACTTC CASQHREETQYF
TRBJ2-5 NA once 14 TRBV14 TGTGCCAGCAGCCGACCAGCTGGGCAAGAGACCCAGTACTTC CASSRPAGQETQYF
TRBJ1-1 TRBD1 NA 17 TRBV5-1 TGCGCCAGCAGTCGGGACAGCTCGGGGTACGGGAACACTGAAGCTTTCTTT CASSRDSSGYGNTEAFF
TRBJ2-2 NA once 13 TRBV30 TGTGCCTGGAGTGTGAGGGCATCCGGGGAGCTGTTTTTT CAWSVRASGELFF
TRBJ1-1 NA NA 16 TRBV18 TGTGCCAGCTCATCCTCGCAGGGCGACGAGAACACTGAAGCTTTCTTT CASSSSQGDENTEAFF
TRBJ1-1 NA once 15 TRBV18 TGTGCCAGCTCACCCCCTCCCGGGGGCAACACTGAAGCTTTCTTT CASSPPPGGNTEAFF
TRBJ1-6 NA few 16 TRBV19 TGTGCCAGTAGCCCCCCACCTAGCTCCTATAATTCACCCCTCCACTTT CASSPPPSSYNSPLHF
TRBJ2-5 NA NA 14 TRBV5-4 TGTGCCAGCAGCCTACCGGACGGCTCCGGGACCCAGTACTTC CASSLPDGSGTQYF
TRBJ1-2 NA NA 14 TRBV9 TGTGCCAGCAGCGTAGGGCAGGGCAACTATGGCTACACCTTC CASSVGQGNYGYTF
TRBJ1-1 TRBD1 NA 17 TRBV19 TGTGCCAGTAGTATTTCTTTACAGGGGCCATTGAACACTGAAGCTTTCTTT CASSISLQGPLNTEAFF
TRBJ1-1 TRBD1 NA 15 TRBV5-4 TGTGCCAGCAGCCAAAGTCGACAGGGCCACACTGAAGCTTTCTTT CASSQSRQGHTEAFF
TRBJ1-1 NA NA 14 TRBV5-1 TGCGCCAGCAGCTTACACGGAGGCGCGACTGAAGCTTTCTTT CASSLHGGATEAFF
TRBJ2-3 NA NA 17 TRBV7-2 TGTGCCAGCAGCCCGAGCGGGCGGGGGCCCTACACAGATACGCAGTATTTT CASSPSGRGPYTDTQYF
TRBJ2-5 NA NA 15 TRBV5-8 TGTGCCAGCAGCTTGCGGCTAGCGAAACGGGAGACCCAGTACTTC CASSLRLAKRETQYF
TRBJ2-2 NA NA 13 TRBV19 TGTGCCAGTAGTACTAACAGGGTCGGGGAGCTGTTTTTT CASSTNRVGELFF
TRBJ1-2 NA few 15 TRBV5-4 TGTGCCAGCAGCGCTAAGTCGAGCGGGAACTATGGCTACACCTTC CASSAKSSGNYGYTF
TRBJ1-5 NA NA 13 TRBV7-2 TGTGCCAGCAGCTGGGAGCACAATCAGCCCCAGCATTTT CASSWEHNQPQHF
TRBJ1-1 TRBD1 once 11 TRBV5-6 TGTGCCAGCAGCGAGGGGGCCTTGGCTTTCTTT CASSEGALAFF
TRBJ1-4 NA NA 15 TRBV28 TGTGCCAGCAGTTTGTCCGGGACGACCGGCAAAAAACTGTTTTTT CASSLSGTTGKKLFF
TRBJ2-2 NA NA 12 TRBV28 TGTGCCAGCAGTCAACAGCACCGGGAGCTGTTTTTT CASSQQHRELFF
TRBJ2-3 TRBD2 NA 14 TRBV19 TGTGCCAGTAATTTGCGGGGGAGCGCAGATACGCAGTATTTT CASNLRGSADTQYF
TRBJ1-2 NA NA 15 TRBV14 TGTGCCAGCAGCCACTCTGGACTATTTAGTTACGGCTACACCTTC CASSHSGLFSYGYTF
TRBJ1-2 TRBD1 NA 15 TRBV2 TGTGCCAGCAGTGAACATGTGACAGGGGACTATGGCTACACCTTC CASSEHVTGDYGYTF
TRBJ2-7 NA NA 14 TRBV9 TGTGCCAGCAGCCCCGGGGACGGGTACTACGAGCAGTACTTC CASSPGDGYYEQYF
TRBJ1-2 NA NA 14 TRBV6-5 TGTGCCAGCAGTTACTTCCTCGGGGTACCAAGCTACACCTTC CASSYFLGVPSYTF
TRBJ1-2 NA NA 14 TRBV5-4 TGTGCCAGCAGCTCTGGCGGCAGTAACTATGGCTACACCTTC CASSSGGSNYGYTF
TRBJ1-1 NA NA 13 TRBV7-9 TGTGCCAGCAGCTTAGGGGGCTCGACTGAAGCTTTCTTT CASSLGGSTEAFF
TRBJ2-2 NA NA 14 TRBV28 TGTGCCAGCAGCCCTCTGGCCAACACCGGGGAGCTGTTTTTT CASSPLANTGELFF
TRBJ2-3 NA NA 12 TRBV7-2 TGTGCCAGCAGCTTGGGGACAGATACGCAGTATTTT CASSLGTDTQYF
TRBJ2-1 NA NA 14 TRBV7-6 TGTGCCAGCAGCTTAGGGGGATCCTACAATGAGCAGTTCTTC CASSLGGSYNEQFF